This TCR beta chain was captured in a study of blood T cell repertoires in COVID-19 (dated by TCRdb to the early 2020s). Concerning the study at large: Collaborator samples came from the United States, Italy and Spain and covered acute and convalescent phases of COVID-19. The material from the prospective study consisted of cDNA or gDNA derived from T cells, B-cell-depleted T cells, or PBMCs. Subjects who had been exposed to COVID-19, were actively infected with it, or had recovered from it provided the deeply sampled blood TCRbeta repertoires that made up the dataset. The repertoires were made available in a free public database intended to serve as a resource for research on the immune response to SARS-CoV-2. The samples were drawn from two sources: the first 160 participants of the ongoing ImmuneRACE study, and over 1,000 subjects contributed by 6 global collaborators. Sample metadata almost always included a de-identified subject ID, COVID-19 status, age in years and sex. Where HLA class I and class II types were available, the types were taken from metadata supplied by the sample provider, not from assay-based typing. The paper as a whole reports these results and caveats: Clinical and demographic metadata were provided uncurated, with the amount varying by source and participant.

In the prospective study, participants were about 18 to 95 years old, resided in fewer than 25 geographic areas of the United States, and were enrolled through a virtual design. In the prospective study, cohorts were assigned on the basis of participant-reported clinical history obtained from a screening survey and a study questionnaire. For ImmuneRACE Cohort 3, a participant was defined as recovered based on two consecutive negative NP/OP PCR tests, clearance by a healthcare professional, or resolution of symptoms. In the prospective study, mobile phlebotomists collected whole blood, serum and a nasopharyngeal or oropharyngeal swab from each participant. Prospective study participants could optionally give additional blood draws and questionnaires over an approximately 2-month period. Prospective study blood samples were shipped either frozen or at room temperature before DNA extraction. TCRbeta CDR3 regions were amplified from genomic DNA by means of the immunoSEQ Assay, a bias-controlled multiplex PCR. Per the authors' processing: The number of nucleated cells in each sample was estimated by amplification of reference gene primers within the assay. To quantify the absolute abundance of each unique TCRbeta CDR3 rearrangement, sequence reads were collapsed and filtered. For each sample, productive Simpson clonality was calculated as the square root of Simpson's diversity index over productive rearrangements. The table was pulled from immuneACCESS by TCRdb, which kept in-frame rearrangements only. Such tables lose some clones; where checked, under half of the loss comes from unresolved V genes, and the rest has no known cause. From that table come the V and J calls and clone size; the DNA was used to work out D and trimming. For this sample the table gives about 300,000 clones, of which more than 75% were detected only once. 3.5% to 5% of the sample goes to the ten largest clones.

On this clone: The target of this receptor is not known. Base qualities are not at hand, and no much larger clone is one base apart.

V and J are trimmed by 3 bases and 4 bases, and the gene matches miss 7 bases of the junction. CDR1 and CDR2 (MNHEY, SMNVEV) derive from the germline V gene (reference sequence). Spanning cysteine to phenylalanine, the CDR3 consists of 15 amino acids. Of all the DNA, just the CDR3 is kept, 45 bases in frame from base 1. This chain is built from TRBV27 and TRBJ1-2, with 8 middle bases fitting TRBD1. This receptor was obtained from a man aged 25 to 40 who had recovered from COVID-19. Sequenced sample: PBMCs or T cells enriched from blood (not recorded which). The DNA sequence is TGTGCCAGCAGTTTCGCCGGACAGGGCGGCTATGGCTACACCTTC. This translates into CASSFAGQGGYGYTF.